The entry below describes one T cell receptor (beta chain). This sample was included in a study of response to subunit inactivated influenza vaccine. The CDR3 has 14 residues. CDR1 and CDR2 from the germline V gene are DFQATT and SNEGSKA (reference sequence). Trimming removed 0 bases from V and 1 base from J, with 7 bases in between. TCRdb re-called the RT-PCR reads with MiXCR, one entry per CDR3 protein. This table holds a few hundred thousand distinct CDR3 sequences, approximately 10% found once. The sample was also linked to a second study, of T cells expressing NK-cell markers. That source adds: Beta-chain TCR cDNA was generated via 5'RACE template switching with UMIs. TCR beta repertoires came from sorted CD3+CD56+NKG2C+, CD3+CD56+NKG2C- and CD3+CD56-NKG2C+ T cells. Of eight sequenced donors, seven were HCMV-seropositive and one HCMV-seronegative. Dominance of the CD3+CD56-NKG2C+ fraction by these clonotypes also held in several donors.

This TCR was recovered from a man between 50 and 59 years old who received an inactivated influenza vaccine. The chain carries TRBV20-1 and TRBJ1-3; D is uncertain. The sequencing used PBMCs from blood, collected on the day of vaccination. The CDR3 DNA follows: TGCAGTGCTAGAGAGGGGTCATCTGGAAACACCATATATTTT. Its translation is CSAREGSSGNTIYF.